The T cell receptor (beta chain) described here comes from a study of metastatic and nonmetastatic thyroid tumors. The CDR3 runs to 18 residues. CDR1 and CDR2 (germline): SNHLY, FYNNEI. After removal of 6 bases from V and 2 bases from J, the junction contained 16 bases not matched to a gene. Per the original data handling: What underpinned the distant-metastasis classifier for papillary thyroid cancer was the set of CDR3 differences across clinicopathological groups. TCRdb reprocessed the PCR reads via MiXCR. The V and J calls reflect TCRdb's pipeline rather than the authors' work. The sample shows 25,000 to 30,000 clones, roughly 15% of them seen only once. Worth noting for this clone: The target antigen is unknown.

Study outcomes and limitations: In both blood and tumor samples, TCR beta diversity was reported significantly higher for malignant than benign nodules.

No patient received treatment before thyroid surgery. The clonotype was recovered from a female donor with papillary thyroid cancer or a benign thyroid nodule (not recorded which). Some clones in this sample may be carry-over from other donors' samples. Sequencing input: blood. J is TRBJ2-7 and V is TRBV2; 10 nucleotides agree with TRBD2. The CDR3 nucleotides read TGTGCCAGCAGGTCCTACGGGACTAGCGTGAGTAAGGCCTACGAGCAGTACTTC. The encoded protein is CASRSYGTSVSKAYEQYF.